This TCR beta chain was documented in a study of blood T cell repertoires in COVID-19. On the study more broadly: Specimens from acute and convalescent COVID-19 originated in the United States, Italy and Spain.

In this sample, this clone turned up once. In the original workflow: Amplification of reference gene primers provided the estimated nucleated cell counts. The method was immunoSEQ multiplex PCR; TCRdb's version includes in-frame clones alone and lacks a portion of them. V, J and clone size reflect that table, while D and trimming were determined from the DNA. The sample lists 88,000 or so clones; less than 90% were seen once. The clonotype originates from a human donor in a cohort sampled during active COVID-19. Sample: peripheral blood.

In DNA, the CDR3 is TGTGCCAGCAGCTATACAGGGACTAGTACAGAGACCCAGTACTTC. Amino acid sequence: CASSYTGTSTETQYF. V is TRBV7-3 and J is TRBJ2-5; TRBD2 agrees at 8 bases. After removal of 4 bases from V and 4 bases from J, the junction contained 8 bases not matched to a gene. CDR3 size: 15 residues. Per the germline V gene, CDR1 is SGHTA and CDR2 is FQGTGA.